This TCR beta chain is drawn from a study of blood T cell repertoires in COVID-19. Study context: Researchers got acute and convalescent COVID-19 samples from the United States, Italy and Spain. T cells, B-cell-depleted T cells, or PBMCs supplied cDNA or gDNA.

Original processing methods: Nucleated cell counts were estimated from reference gene primer amplification. TCRdb's copy holds only in-frame clones and misses some; the assay was immunoSEQ multiplex PCR. That table furnishes V, J and clone size, whereas the DNA furnished D and trimming. In the table there are 150,000 to 190,000 clones, about 80% of which are singletons. There are 14 residues in the CDR3. The germline CDR1 and CDR2 sequences are SGHDT and YYEEEE. V was pared by 4 bases and J by 4 bases, with 6 bases of the junction left unmatched. The sequencing sample was made of peripheral blood. This chain connects TRBV5-6 to TRBJ1-2, with 8 bases lining up with TRBD1. This clonotype was sampled from a man between 60 and 75 years old with acute or convalescent COVID-19. Here the CDR3 DNA reads TGTGCCAGCAGCGCAACGGGACAGGCCTATGGCTACACCTTC. Its protein product is CASSATGQAYGYTF.